This T cell receptor (beta chain) was found in a study of T cells in tuberculosis. The study's findings and limits: GMM-specific TCRs were nearer to active tuberculosis alpha repertoires, suggesting expansion.

Tuberculin skin test and IGRA determined adolescents' latent tuberculosis status at entry. V lost 0 bases to trimming and J lost 0 bases, with 13 bases between them. The CDR3 extends over 17 amino acids. Germline loops: CDR1 SGHRS, CDR2 YFSETQ. The sample holds one count of this clone. Its matching antigen is unknown. Measured with immunoSEQ multiplex PCR; TCRdb has only the in-frame clones, and not every one. Altogether 25,000 to 35,000 clones are present, approximately 95% being singletons, with the ten largest covering around 4.9%. The V gene is TRBV5-1, the J gene TRBJ2-4; D is perhaps TRBD2 (5 bases). Material for sequencing was PBMCs. This receptor was taken from a donor between 5 and 29 years old with latent tuberculosis or without tuberculosis infection. The CDR3 sequence is CASSLVGSVLAKNIQYF. CDR3 nucleotides: TGCGCCAGCAGCTTGGTGGGTAGCGTATTAGCCAAAAACATTCAGTACTTC. Full variable domain (rest looked up from reference TRBV5-1 and TRBJ2-4): KAGVTQTPRYLIKTRGQQVTLSCSPISGHRSVSWYQQTPGQGLQFLFEYFSETQRNKGNFPGRFSGRQFSNSRSEMNVSTLELGDSALYLCASSLVGSVLAKNIQYFGAGTRLSVL.